The rows below give T cell receptor beta chains drawn from one sample of a study of beta chain features in type 1 diabetes. TCRdb keeps only in-frame clones here, not all; method: immunoSEQ multiplex PCR. The sample lists more than 120,000 clones, roughly an eighth occurring once. Source material: central memory CD4+ T cells from blood. The source of these receptors is a man between 18 and 29 years old with type 1 diabetes. The CDR3 runs from the conserved cysteine through the conserved F or W. The D gene is left open where the match is weak. Rows may omit the clone size; those that give it use once, few, many or a size class.

clone size: few
J gene: TRBJ1-1
V gene: TRBV7-9
D gene: .
CDR3 protein: CASSLDGGLDEAFF
CDR3 DNA: TGTGCCAGCAGCTTAGATGGTGGGCTCGATGAAGCTTTCTTT

clone size: few
J gene: TRBJ2-7
V gene: TRBV16
D gene: TRBD2
CDR3 protein: CASSPQRDLYEQYF
CDR3 DNA: TGTGCCAGCAGCCCTCAGCGGGATCTCTACGAGCAGTACTTC

clone size: .
J gene: TRBJ1-2
V gene: TRBV29-1
D gene: .
CDR3 protein: CSSSDQQGYTF
CDR3 DNA: TGCAGCTCAAGCGACCAGCAGGGCTACACCTTC

clone size: .
J gene: TRBJ2-1
V gene: TRBV2
D gene: .
CDR3 protein: CASDDSYNEQFF
CDR3 DNA: TGTGCCAGCGATGACAGTTACAATGAGCAGTTCTTC

clone size: .
J gene: TRBJ1-5
V gene: TRBV5-6
D gene: .
CDR3 protein: CASSFSINQPQHF
CDR3 DNA: TGTGCCAGCAGCTTTTCAATCAATCAGCCCCAGCATTTT

clone size: few
J gene: TRBJ1-1
V gene: TRBV19
D gene: TRBD1
CDR3 protein: CASSTTGDAEAFF
CDR3 DNA: TGTGCCAGTAGTACCACAGGGGACGCTGAAGCTTTCTTT

clone size: .
J gene: TRBJ2-5
V gene: TRBV5-4
D gene: TRBD2
CDR3 protein: CASSPGGGLVLETQYF
CDR3 DNA: TGTGCCAGCAGCCCGGGGGGTGGGCTAGTTTTGGAGACCCAGTACTTC

clone size: .
J gene: TRBJ1-1
V gene: TRBV7-9
D gene: .
CDR3 protein: CASSLVPGNTEAFF
CDR3 DNA: TGTGCCAGCAGCTTAGTACCAGGGAACACTGAAGCTTTCTTT

clone size: few
J gene: TRBJ2-5
V gene: TRBV20-1
D gene: .
CDR3 protein: CSAPGRETQYF
CDR3 DNA: TGCAGTGCACCAGGCAGGGAGACCCAGTACTTC

clone size: few
J gene: TRBJ2-7
V gene: TRBV13
D gene: .
CDR3 protein: CASSTWDTSLEQYF
CDR3 DNA: TGTGCCAGCAGCACCTGGGACACTTCGTTGGAGCAGTACTTC

clone size: .
J gene: TRBJ2-3
V gene: TRBV18
D gene: .
CDR3 protein: CASSPTSGSTDTQYF
CDR3 DNA: TGTGCCAGCTCCCCAACGTCGGGCAGCACAGATACGCAGTATTTT

clone size: few
J gene: TRBJ2-1
V gene: TRBV9
D gene: TRBD1
CDR3 protein: CASSVLRQGAGYNEQFF
CDR3 DNA: TGTGCCAGCAGCGTACTCAGGCAGGGGGCCGGCTACAATGAGCAGTTCTTC

clone size: few
J gene: TRBJ2-5
V gene: TRBV5-1
D gene: TRBD2
CDR3 protein: CACGAGTSTFLETQYF
CDR3 DNA: TGCGCCTGCGGCGCCGGGACTAGCACTTTTTTGGAGACCCAGTACTTC

clone size: few
J gene: TRBJ2-2
V gene: TRBV30
D gene: .
CDR3 protein: CAWKRARNTGELFF
CDR3 DNA: TGTGCCTGGAAACGGGCGAGGAACACCGGGGAGCTGTTTTTT

clone size: few
J gene: TRBJ1-6
V gene: TRBV30
D gene: TRBD1
CDR3 protein: CAWSYGQASPLHF
CDR3 DNA: TGTGCCTGGAGTTACGGACAGGCGTCGCCCCTCCACTTT

clone size: .
J gene: TRBJ2-6
V gene: TRBV9
D gene: .
CDR3 protein: CASSSRPGSGANVLTF
CDR3 DNA: TGTGCCAGCAGCTCCCGACCCGGCTCTGGGGCCAACGTCCTGACTTTC

clone size: few
J gene: TRBJ1-1
V gene: TRBV5-6
D gene: .
CDR3 protein: CASSSFMNTEAFF
CDR3 DNA: TGTGCCAGCAGCTCCTTTATGAACACTGAAGCTTTCTTT

clone size: few
J gene: TRBJ2-5
V gene: TRBV7-9
D gene: TRBD2
CDR3 protein: CASSLRTRETQYF
CDR3 DNA: TGTGCCAGCAGCTTAAGGACTAGAGAGACCCAGTACTTC

clone size: .
J gene: TRBJ1-1
V gene: TRBV25-1
D gene: TRBD1
CDR3 protein: CASRTGVRTEAFF
CDR3 DNA: TGTGCCAGCAGAACAGGGGTGAGGACTGAAGCTTTCTTT

clone size: .
J gene: TRBJ1-1
V gene: TRBV9
D gene: TRBD1
CDR3 protein: CASSVTGGNTEAFF
CDR3 DNA: TGTGCCAGCAGCGTTACAGGGGGGAACACTGAAGCTTTCTTT

clone size: .
J gene: TRBJ1-1
V gene: TRBV9
D gene: .
CDR3 protein: CASSVENFRGTYEAFF
CDR3 DNA: TGTGCCAGCAGCGTAGAAAATTTCCGAGGGACCTATGAAGCTTTCTTT

clone size: .
J gene: TRBJ2-2
V gene: TRBV2
D gene: .
CDR3 protein: CASREQGTNTGELFF
CDR3 DNA: TGTGCCAGCAGGGAACAGGGAACGAACACCGGGGAGCTGTTTTTT

clone size: .
J gene: TRBJ2-1
V gene: TRBV7-2
D gene: .
CDR3 protein: CASSLGAYGQQFF
CDR3 DNA: TGTGCCAGCAGCTTGGGGGCCTACGGCCAGCAGTTCTTC

clone size: .
J gene: TRBJ2-3
V gene: TRBV30
D gene: .
CDR3 protein: CAWSVQRTWDTQYF
CDR3 DNA: TGTGCCTGGAGTGTACAACGAACTTGGGATACGCAGTATTTT

clone size: many
J gene: TRBJ2-3
V gene: TRBV7-9
D gene: .
CDR3 protein: CASSFSGDHTDTQYF
CDR3 DNA: TGTGCCAGCAGCTTTTCGGGGGACCACACAGATACGCAGTATTTT

clone size: few
J gene: TRBJ1-5
V gene: TRBV18
D gene: TRBD1
CDR3 protein: CASSQTGGNQPQHF
CDR3 DNA: TGTGCCAGCTCACAGACAGGGGGGAATCAGCCCCAGCATTTT

clone size: .
J gene: TRBJ2-7
V gene: TRBV7-9
D gene: TRBD1
CDR3 protein: CASSPQGQGYEQYF
CDR3 DNA: TGTGCCAGCAGCCCCCAGGGACAGGGATACGAGCAGTACTTC

clone size: .
J gene: TRBJ2-5
V gene: TRBV5-1
D gene: TRBD2
CDR3 protein: CASSKAGEGETQYF
CDR3 DNA: TGCGCCAGCAGTAAAGCGGGGGAAGGAGAGACCCAGTACTTC

clone size: .
J gene: TRBJ2-1
V gene: TRBV29-1
D gene: .
CDR3 protein: CSVEPDYSSYNEQFF
CDR3 DNA: TGCAGCGTTGAACCAGACTACTCATCGTACAATGAGCAGTTCTTC

clone size: few
J gene: TRBJ2-7
V gene: TRBV5-1
D gene: .
CDR3 protein: CASSSRDRYEQYF
CDR3 DNA: TGCGCCAGCAGCTCACGGGACCGCTACGAGCAGTACTTC

clone size: .
J gene: TRBJ1-1
V gene: TRBV7-3
D gene: .
CDR3 protein: CASSLNGGVTEAFF
CDR3 DNA: TGTGCCAGCAGCTTAAACGGTGGTGTCACTGAAGCTTTCTTT

clone size: few
J gene: TRBJ2-7
V gene: TRBV6-6
D gene: .
CDR3 protein: CASRRQLGNYEQYF
CDR3 DNA: TGTGCCAGCAGACGACAGTTGGGTAACTACGAGCAGTACTTC

clone size: few
J gene: TRBJ2-5
V gene: TRBV6-1
D gene: .
CDR3 protein: CASRLKGGAGETQYF
CDR3 DNA: TGTGCCAGCAGATTAAAAGGGGGGGCCGGAGAGACCCAGTACTTC

clone size: once
J gene: TRBJ2-5
V gene: TRBV6-1
D gene: .
CDR3 protein: CASSRGPSLETQYF
CDR3 DNA: TGTGCCAGCAGCAGGGGACCCTCGTTAGAGACCCAGTACTTC

clone size: many
J gene: TRBJ2-7
V gene: TRBV30
D gene: .
CDR3 protein: CAWSVEASYEQYF
CDR3 DNA: TGTGCCTGGAGTGTAGAGGCCTCCTACGAGCAGTACTTC

clone size: .
J gene: TRBJ1-1
V gene: TRBV5-1
D gene: TRBD1
CDR3 protein: CASQPTGLNTEAFF
CDR3 DNA: TGCGCCAGCCAACCGACAGGGTTGAACACTGAAGCTTTCTTT

clone size: .
J gene: TRBJ2-3
V gene: TRBV14
D gene: .
CDR3 protein: CASSQEQVSTDTQYF
CDR3 DNA: TGTGCCAGCAGCCAAGAGCAGGTTAGCACAGATACGCAGTATTTT

clone size: .
J gene: TRBJ1-5
V gene: TRBV7-8
D gene: TRBD1
CDR3 protein: CASSGRDRGFDQPQHF
CDR3 DNA: TGTGCCAGCAGCGGTCGGGACAGGGGTTTCGATCAGCCCCAGCATTTT

clone size: many
J gene: TRBJ2-7
V gene: TRBV11-2
D gene: .
CDR3 protein: CASSPPRSPGEQYF
CDR3 DNA: TGTGCCAGCAGCCCTCCCAGGTCTCCGGGCGAGCAGTACTTC

clone size: many
J gene: TRBJ1-1
V gene: TRBV25-1
D gene: TRBD1
CDR3 protein: CASIPTGQGSTEAFF
CDR3 DNA: TGTGCCAGCATACCAACGGGACAGGGTTCCACTGAAGCTTTCTTT

clone size: .
J gene: TRBJ1-2
V gene: TRBV4-1
D gene: .
CDR3 protein: CASSQDWAGTYGYTF
CDR3 DNA: TGCGCCAGCAGCCAAGATTGGGCAGGGACCTATGGCTACACCTTC

clone size: .
J gene: TRBJ1-5
V gene: TRBV28
D gene: .
CDR3 protein: CASTFRGRVAQPQHF
CDR3 DNA: TGTGCCAGCACATTCCGGGGGCGCGTGGCTCAGCCCCAGCATTTT